This TCR beta chain is drawn from a study of cytomegalovirus exposure and HLA in healthy donors. This table comes from immunoSEQ multiplex PCR, and its TCRdb copy is limited to in-frame clones, with some not included. The sample has 100,000 to 120,000 clones, roughly 95% seen once. Findings and limits, study-wide: Subsequent analysis showed first-cohort TCR clusters tending to co-occur in about 110 validation repertoires. Many donors carried some public TCRs, although rarity characterized most TCR sequences. Overall, 164 TCR beta chains were annotated as cytomegalovirus-associated. The classifier, whose performance was assessed in both the original and validation cohorts, reportedly diagnosed cytomegalovirus status with high specificity and sensitivity.

This clone occurred once. Its antigen is unknown. Sequencing was done on a sample of PBMCs. This clonotype originated in a woman aged 18 to 35 in good health and CMV-seronegative.

CDR3 loop: CASSWGTGSEQYF. The CDR3 nucleotides are TGCGCCAGCAGCTGGGGGACAGGGAGTGAGCAGTACTTC. The chain is built from TRBV5-1 and TRBJ2-7, with TRBD1 matching over 9 bases. V shed 3 bases and J 7 bases; nucleotides not matched to a gene: 5. Germline CDR1 reads SGHRS; CDR2 reads YFSETQ. CDR3 length: 13 amino acids.